The source of this TCR beta chain is a study of CD8 T cells in Susac syndrome. Random hexamers were used to reverse transcribe the RNA input (about 0.45 to 1 ug). TCRdb itself ran the immunoSEQ multiplex PCR reads through MiXCR, one entry per CDR3 protein. The sample lists nearly 110,000 distinct CDR3 sequences, roughly 94% occurring once. The sample taken for sequencing was CD8+ T cells from PBMCs. The sequence came from a human donor with Susac syndrome.

In DNA form, the CDR3 reads TGCAGTGCTAGAAGGCAGGCGGGCTACGAGCAGTACTTC. Translated, it gives CSARRQAGYEQYF. The chain employs TRBV20-1 and TRBJ2-7; TRBD2 is a possible D gene (5 bases). V was shortened by 2 bases and J by 3 bases, with 11 bases between the two germline ends. The CDR3 is made up of 13 amino acids. Germline values: CDR1 DFQATT, CDR2 SNEGSKA (reference sequence).